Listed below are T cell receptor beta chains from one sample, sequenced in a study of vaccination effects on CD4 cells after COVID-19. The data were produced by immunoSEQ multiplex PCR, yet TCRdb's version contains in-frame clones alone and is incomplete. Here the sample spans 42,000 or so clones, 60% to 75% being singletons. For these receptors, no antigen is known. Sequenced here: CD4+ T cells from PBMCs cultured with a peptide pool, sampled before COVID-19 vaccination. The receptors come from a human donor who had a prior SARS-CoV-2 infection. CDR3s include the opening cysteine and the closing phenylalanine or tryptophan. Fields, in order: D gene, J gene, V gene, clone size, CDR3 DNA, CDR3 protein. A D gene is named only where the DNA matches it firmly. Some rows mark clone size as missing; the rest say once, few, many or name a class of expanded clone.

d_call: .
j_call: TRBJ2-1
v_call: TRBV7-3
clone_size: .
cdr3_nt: TGTGCCAGCAGCTTGACAGGCTACAATGAGCAGTTCTTC
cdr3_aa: CASSLTGYNEQFF

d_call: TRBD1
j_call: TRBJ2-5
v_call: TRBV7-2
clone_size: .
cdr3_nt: TGTGCCAGCAGCTTAGTACTCGGACAGGGTGGACAAGAGACCCAGTACTTC
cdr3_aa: CASSLVLGQGGQETQYF

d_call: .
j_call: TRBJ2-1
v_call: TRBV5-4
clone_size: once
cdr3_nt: TGTGCCAGCAGCTTGGTAGGGGACAATGAGCAGTTCTTC
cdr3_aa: CASSLVGDNEQFF

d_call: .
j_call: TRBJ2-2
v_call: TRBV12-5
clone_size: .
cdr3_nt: TGTGCTAGTGGTTTGCCCCCCCGGGGGAGAGACGACACCGGGGAGCTGTTTTTT
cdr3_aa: CASGLPPRGRDDTGELFF

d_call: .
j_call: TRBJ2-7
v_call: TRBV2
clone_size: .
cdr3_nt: TGTGCCAGCAGGCTCTACGAGCAGTACTTC
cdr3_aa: CASRLYEQYF

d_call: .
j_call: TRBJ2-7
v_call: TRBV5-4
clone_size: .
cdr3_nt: TGTGCCAGCAGCTTGGCCCCTAGCCCCCTCTCCTACGAGCAGTACTTC
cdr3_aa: CASSLAPSPLSYEQYF

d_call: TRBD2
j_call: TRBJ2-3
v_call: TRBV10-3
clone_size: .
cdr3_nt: TGTGCCATCAGACTCTCTAGCGGGCCCCTCATAGATACGCAGTATTTT
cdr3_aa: CAIRLSSGPLIDTQYF

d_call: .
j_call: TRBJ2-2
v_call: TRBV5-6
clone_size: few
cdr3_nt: TGTGCCAGCACCTTTAGCAGGGAATGGGACACCGGGGAGCTGTTTTTT
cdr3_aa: CASTFSREWDTGELFF

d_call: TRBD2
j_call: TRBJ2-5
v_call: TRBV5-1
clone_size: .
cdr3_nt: TGCGCCAGCAGCTTAAGAGCGGGAGGGCCGGCTAGAAAGACCCAGTACTTC
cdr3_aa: CASSLRAGGPARKTQYF

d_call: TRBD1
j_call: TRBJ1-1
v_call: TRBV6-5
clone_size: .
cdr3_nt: TGTGCCAGCAGTTACTCAGCGACAGGGTGGGGTGCTTTCTTT
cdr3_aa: CASSYSATGWGAFF

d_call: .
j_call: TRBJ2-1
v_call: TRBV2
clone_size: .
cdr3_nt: TGTGCCAGCAGGCAGAACCGAATGAGCTACAATGAGCAGTTCTTC
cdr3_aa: CASRQNRMSYNEQFF

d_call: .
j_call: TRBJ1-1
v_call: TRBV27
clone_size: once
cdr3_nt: TGTGCCAGCAGTTTAGGAGGATTTGGGACTGAAGCTTTCTTT
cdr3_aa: CASSLGGFGTEAFF

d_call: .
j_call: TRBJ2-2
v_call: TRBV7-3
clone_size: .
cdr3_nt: TGTGCCAGCAGCTTTACGGGTGGGGGCACCGGGGAGCTGTTTTTT
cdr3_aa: CASSFTGGGTGELFF

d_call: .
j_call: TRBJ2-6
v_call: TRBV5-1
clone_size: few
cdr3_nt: TGCGCCAGCAGCTATGACCCCCCGGTGGGGGGGGCCAACGTCCTGACTTTC
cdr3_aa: CASSYDPPVGGANVLTF

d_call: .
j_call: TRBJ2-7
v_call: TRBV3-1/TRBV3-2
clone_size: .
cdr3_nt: TGTGCCAGCAGCGCCAGGGGCCGGTACGAGCAGTACTTC
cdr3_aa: CASSARGRYEQYF

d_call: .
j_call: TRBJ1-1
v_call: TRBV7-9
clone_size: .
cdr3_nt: TGTGCCAGCGGAGTGGGCAGTCCCCCCGTGAGAGCTTTCTTT
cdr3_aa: CASGVGSPPVRAFF

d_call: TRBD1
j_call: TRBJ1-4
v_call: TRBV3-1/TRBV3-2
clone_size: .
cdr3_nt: TGTGCCAGCAGCCGGCGAATAGGGACAGGGGGCGACGGTAATGAAAAACTGTTTTTT
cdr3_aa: CASSRRIGTGGDGNEKLFF

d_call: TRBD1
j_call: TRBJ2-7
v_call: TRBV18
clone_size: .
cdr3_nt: TGTGCCAGCTCACCACGCGGGACAGGAGTATACGAGCAGTACTTC
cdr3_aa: CASSPRGTGVYEQYF

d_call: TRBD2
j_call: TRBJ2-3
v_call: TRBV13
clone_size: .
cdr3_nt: TGTGCCAGCAGCCCTAGGACTAGCGGGCAAAGGTACACAGATACGCAGTATTTT
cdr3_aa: CASSPRTSGQRYTDTQYF